A single sample is the source of the 21 T cell receptor beta chains below, sequenced in a study of blood T cells in healthy people across ages. Then a second PCR, running about 7 to 11 cycles, was carried out with a sample-barcoded 5' primer and a J-beta primer mix. TCRdb fed the 5' RACE reads into MiXCR, producing one record per CDR3 protein. Among 1,300,000 or so distinct CDR3 sequences listed, approximately 59% were seen once. Sequenced: blood. These receptors originate from a man younger than 35 in good health.

The chain combines TRBV6-5 with TRBJ2-3; D call uncertain. This CDR3 is 13 amino acids long. Germline CDR1 MNHEY, CDR2 SVGAGI. V was clipped by 0 bases and J by 5 bases, with 6 bases between them. CDR3 bases: TGTGCCAGCAGTTACTCCATGGAAGATACGCAGTATTTT. It codes for CASSYSMEDTQYF.

The chain combines TRBV7-9 with TRBJ1-1; D gene unclear. V shed 10 bases and J shed 2 bases, with 14 bases lying between them. Germline CDR1 and CDR2: SEHNR and FQNEAQ (reference sequence). The CDR3 is 13 residues long. The CDR3 sequence: CATINPANTEAFF. As DNA, the CDR3 is TGTGCCACCATAAACCCCGCTAACACTGAAGCTTTCTTT.

The chain couples TRBV4-2 to TRBJ2-1, with D possibly being TRBD2 (5 bases). CDR3 length: 13 residues. From germline, CDR1 is LGHNA and CDR2 YNFKEQ. V was trimmed by 0 bases and J by 10 bases, leaving 10 bases between them. The CDR3 loop is CASSQEVEVEQFF. For the CDR3, the DNA is TGTGCCAGCAGCCAAGAAGTGGAGGTAGAGCAGTTCTTC.

The V gene is TRBV4-3, the J gene TRBJ2-3; D assignment may be TRBD1 or TRBD2 (5 bases each). CDR3 length: 15 residues. Trimming cost V 1 base and J 4 bases, with 12 bases left between them. The germline gives CDR1 LGHNA, CDR2 YSLEER. CDR3 DNA: TGCGCCAGCAGCCAAGTTCAACTGGGGGCAGATACGCAGTATTTT. Translated: CASSQVQLGADTQYF.

This clonotype was counted between two and nine times. J is TRBJ2-3 and V is TRBV12-3 or TRBV12-4; no definite D call. V lost 6 bases, J lost 0 bases, and 13 bases lay in between. The CDR3 totals 15 residues. The DNA for the CDR3 is TGTGCCAGCAGAACCAGCTATCCTAGCACAGATACGCAGTATTTT. It is translated as CASRTSYPSTDTQYF.

The chain employs TRBV2 and TRBJ2-1; no reliable D call. Trimming shortened V by 2 bases and J by 9 bases, and 8 bases separated the two germline ends. Per the germline V gene, CDR1 is SNHLY and CDR2 is FYNNEI. This CDR3 is 12 amino acids long. CDR3 in amino acids: CASSEYGAEQFF. As DNA, the CDR3 is TGTGCCAGCAGTGAATATGGTGCTGAGCAGTTCTTC.

The CDR3 DNA is TGTGCCACCAGCAGAGATCTCTCAGAACAGCCCCAGCATTTT. Encoded protein: CATSRDLSEQPQHF. The chain recombines TRBV15 with TRBJ1-5; D is ambiguous. CDR3 length equals 14 residues. The V end lost 0 bases, the J end lost 7 bases, and 10 bases lay between the germline ends. Germline values: CDR1 LNHNV, CDR2 YYDKDF (reference sequence).

This rearrangement joins TRBV7-2 to TRBJ2-5; possibly TRBD2 for D (5 bases). Germline values: CDR1 SGHTA, CDR2 FQGNSA. The length of the CDR3 is 17 residues. V was shortened by 2 bases and J by 2 bases, with 18 bases between the two germline ends. CDR3 nucleotide sequence: TGTGCCAGCAGCTTACCTGGTGGGAGAACGCTTCAAGAGACCCAGTACTTC. It codes for CASSLPGGRTLQETQYF.

This chain connects TRBV29-1 to TRBJ1-1; the match to TRBD1 covers 8 bases. Germline values: CDR1 SQVTM, CDR2 ANQGSEA. The CDR3 contains 13 residues. Unmatched junction bases numbered 7, after V lost 7 bases and J lost 3 bases. The CDR3, as DNA: TGCAGCGCTCTGACAGGGGCGGACACTGAAGCTTTCTTT. This translates into CSALTGADTEAFF.

This clonotype is a singleton in its sample. The chain recombines TRBV29-1 with TRBJ1-2, with 7 bases fitting TRBD1. CDR1 and CDR2 (germline): SQVTM, ANQGSEA. This CDR3 region has 14 residues. After removal of 3 bases from V and 4 bases from J, the junction contained 8 bases not matched to a gene. This CDR3 reads CSVESGQGGYGYTF. CDR3 nucleotide sequence: TGCAGCGTTGAGAGCGGGCAGGGGGGCTATGGCTACACCTTC.

V gene TRBV7-9 combines with J gene TRBJ2-3, with D perhaps TRBD2 (5 bases). V lost 1 base, J lost 6 bases, and 20 bases lay in between. Per the germline V gene, CDR1 is SEHNR and CDR2 is FQNEAQ (reference sequence). This CDR3 has 17 amino acids. The CDR3 bases are TGTGCCAGCAGCTTAGTTCCGGGAACCTACGTAGGGGATACGCAGTATTTT. Its translation is CASSLVPGTYVGDTQYF.

The V and J genes are TRBV30 and TRBJ1-2; a weak D match, TRBD1 (5 bases). Trimming cost V 7 bases and J 3 bases, with 12 bases left between them. The CDR3 has 12 residues. Germline CDR1 is GTSNPN and CDR2 is SVGIG (reference sequence). CDR3 sequence reads: CAFGGSHYGYTF. The CDR3 DNA reads TGTGCCTTCGGGGGTTCCCACTATGGCTACACCTTC.

The chain links TRBV12-3 or TRBV12-4 to TRBJ2-7, with D possibly matching TRBD2 (6 bases). The assigned J gene may be wrong: the sequence end matches TRBJ2-5 better. The CDR3 contains 14 residues. In DNA, the CDR3 is TGTGCCAGCAGTAACGGGGACTTGGGGGGGACCCAGTACTTC. This encodes CASSNGDLGGTQYF.

In this sample, this clonotype turned up once. The rearrangement joins TRBV4-1 to TRBJ2-5; D is ambiguous. The V gene lost 0 bases and the J gene lost 5 bases, with 16 bases spanning the gap. Germline V gives CDR1 MGHRA, CDR2 YSYEKL. CDR3 length equals 16 residues. The CDR3 DNA follows: TGCGCCAGCAGCCAAGATGGAACTATAGGTCTGGAGACCCAGTACTTC. Translated: CASSQDGTIGLETQYF.

The V and J genes are TRBV7-9 and TRBJ1-5, with no clear D. Germline V gene data show CDR1 as SEHNR and CDR2 as FQNEAQ (reference sequence). V lost 1 base and J lost 5, with 9 bases in between. The CDR3 is made up of 14 amino acids. CDR3 DNA sequence: TGTGCCAGCAGCTTAGAGTGGGGAGATCAGCCCCAGCATTTT. Translation gives CASSLEWGDQPQHF.

The chain combines TRBV27 with TRBJ2-1; the match to TRBD2 covers 8 bases. The CDR3 length is 14 residues. Unmatched junction bases numbered 10, after V lost 8 bases and J lost 7 bases. Germline CDR1 reads MNHEY; CDR2 reads SMNVEV (reference sequence). CDR3: CASHGAGLVNEQFF. The CDR3 DNA is TGTGCCAGCCACGGGGCGGGACTAGTGAATGAGCAGTTCTTC.

The chain joins TRBV10-3 to TRBJ2-3, with 7 nucleotides matching TRBD1. Germline CDR1 and CDR2: ENHRY and SYGVKD. The CDR3 runs to 13 residues. V dropped 9 bases and J dropped 4; count of bases not matched to a gene: 7. CDR3 loop: CAIRGTEADTQYF. In nucleotides, the CDR3 is TGTGCCATAAGGGGGACAGAAGCAGATACGCAGTATTTT.

Comments on this clonotype: One junction end disagrees with the germline gene, perhaps due to a read error. V gene TRBV4-1 combines with J gene TRBJ2-7; the D is unclear. This CDR3 region has 13 residues. Germline V gene sequence: CDR1 MGHRA, CDR2 YSYEKL. The CDR3 nucleotides read TGCGCCAGCAGCCAAGGTAGCTCCCACGAGCAGTACTTC. As protein: CASSQGSSHEQYF.

The chain uses TRBV6-1 and TRBJ1-2; D not certain. The germline CDR1 and CDR2 sequences are MNHNS and SASEGT. Trimming took off 3 bases at V and 10 bases at J, with 9 bases between the two ends. The CDR3 totals 11 residues. CDR3: CASSDVGIYTF. CDR3 nucleotides: TGTGCCAGCAGTGATGTGGGAATCTACACCTTC.

The CDR3 loop is CASSFLGGLGEKLFF. The CDR3 DNA sequence: TGTGCCAGCAGCTTTCTGGGGGGGTTGGGTGAAAAACTGTTTTTT. V gene TRBV7-2 combines with J gene TRBJ1-4, with D possibly matching TRBD1 (5 bases). Germline V CDR1 and CDR2: SGHTA, FQGNSA. Trimming took 3 bases from V and 7 from J, leaving 15 bases between them. The CDR3 spans 15 residues.

A single count supports this clonotype. This chain joins TRBV20-1 and TRBJ2-7; D not resolved. The length of the CDR3 is 15 residues. V shed 1 base and J shed 0 bases, with 13 bases lying between them. The germline CDR1 and CDR2 sequences are DFQATT and SNEGSKA (reference sequence). CDR3 protein: CSARGIDGRSYEQYF. The CDR3 DNA sequence: TGCAGTGCTAGAGGGATAGACGGGCGCTCCTACGAGCAGTACTTC.